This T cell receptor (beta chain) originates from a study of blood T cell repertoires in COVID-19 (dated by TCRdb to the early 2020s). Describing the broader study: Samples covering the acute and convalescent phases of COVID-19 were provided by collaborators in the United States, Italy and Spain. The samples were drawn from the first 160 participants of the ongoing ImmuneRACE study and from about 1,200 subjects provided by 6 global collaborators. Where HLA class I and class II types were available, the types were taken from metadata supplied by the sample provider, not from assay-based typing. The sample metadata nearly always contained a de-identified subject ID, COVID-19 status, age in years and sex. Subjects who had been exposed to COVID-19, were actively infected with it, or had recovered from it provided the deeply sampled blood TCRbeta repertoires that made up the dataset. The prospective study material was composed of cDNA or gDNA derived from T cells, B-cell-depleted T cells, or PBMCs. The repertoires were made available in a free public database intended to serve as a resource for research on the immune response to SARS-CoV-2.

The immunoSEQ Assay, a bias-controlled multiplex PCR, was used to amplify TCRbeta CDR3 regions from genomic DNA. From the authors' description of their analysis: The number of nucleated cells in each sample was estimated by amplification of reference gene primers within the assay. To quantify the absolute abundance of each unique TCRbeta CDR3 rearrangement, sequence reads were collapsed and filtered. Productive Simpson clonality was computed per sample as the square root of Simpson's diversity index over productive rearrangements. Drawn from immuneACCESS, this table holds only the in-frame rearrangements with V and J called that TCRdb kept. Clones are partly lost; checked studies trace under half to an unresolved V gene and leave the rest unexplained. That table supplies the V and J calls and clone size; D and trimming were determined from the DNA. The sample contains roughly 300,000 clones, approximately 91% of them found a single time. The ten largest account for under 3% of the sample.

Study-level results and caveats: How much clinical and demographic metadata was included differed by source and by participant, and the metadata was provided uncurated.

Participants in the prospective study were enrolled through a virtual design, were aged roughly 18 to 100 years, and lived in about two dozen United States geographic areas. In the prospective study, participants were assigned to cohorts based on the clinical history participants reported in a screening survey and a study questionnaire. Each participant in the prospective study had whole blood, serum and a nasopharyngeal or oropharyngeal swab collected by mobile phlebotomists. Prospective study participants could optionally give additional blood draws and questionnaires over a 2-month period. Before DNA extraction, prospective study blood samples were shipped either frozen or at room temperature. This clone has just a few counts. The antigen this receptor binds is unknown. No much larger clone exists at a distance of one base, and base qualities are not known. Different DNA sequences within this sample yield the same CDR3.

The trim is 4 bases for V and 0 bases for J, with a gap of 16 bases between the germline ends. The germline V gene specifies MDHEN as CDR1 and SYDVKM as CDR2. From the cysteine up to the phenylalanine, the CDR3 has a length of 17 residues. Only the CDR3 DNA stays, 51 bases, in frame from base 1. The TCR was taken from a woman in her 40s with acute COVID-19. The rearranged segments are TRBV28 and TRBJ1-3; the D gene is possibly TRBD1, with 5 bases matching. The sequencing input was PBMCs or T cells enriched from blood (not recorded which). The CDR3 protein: CASSSRGQGSSGNTIYF. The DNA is TGTGCCAGCAGTTCGCGCGGACAAGGGTCCTCTGGAAACACCATATATTTT.